The 4 T cell receptor beta chains presented below share a single source sample, sequenced in a study of human T cells and chemical hapten exposure. From the RACE reads, TCRdb called clonotypes with MiXCR, one entry per CDR3 protein. The sample lists about 55,000 distinct CDR3 sequences; 9.5% to 10% were seen once. Time point specified: pre-sensitization, week 0. The treatment is: therapeutic diphenylcyclopropenone sensitization with weekly scalp DPC. Whole blood that had not been fractionated was the source of extracted total RNA. Source: whole blood, taken in connection with sensitization to the hapten diphenylcyclopropenone (DPC). Every receptor here comes from a woman aged 25 to 39 with alopecia areata. Some clones in this sample may be carry-over from other donors' samples.

The CDR3: CASSEAGGCQPQHF. The CDR3 DNA reads TGTGCCAGCAGTGAAGCGGGAGGGTGCCAGCCCCAGCATTTT. This chain uses TRBV6-1 with TRBJ1-5, with D unclear. V was clipped by 0 bases and J by 7 bases, with 10 bases between them. CDR1 MNHNS and CDR2 SASEGT come from the germline V gene. CDR3 length: 14 residues.

This clonotype was observed a handful of times. The chain couples TRBV18 to TRBJ1-1; tentative D call: TRBD1 (5 bases). Germline V gene data show CDR1 as KGHSH and CDR2 as LQKENI. Deletions cut 2 bases from V and 4 bases from J, with 17 bases between. This CDR3 spans 16 amino acids. The CDR3, as DNA: TGTGCCAGCTCACCAAGACAGAGGGGTGATGGCACTGAAGCTTTCTTT. This gives the protein CASSPRQRGDGTEAFF.

This clonotype has more than one count but fewer than ten. This chain uses TRBV20-1 with TRBJ2-1; D might be TRBD2 (6 bases). V was shortened by 5 bases and J by 7 bases, with 15 bases between the two germline ends. CDR1 and CDR2 from the germline V gene are DFQATT and SNEGSKA (reference sequence). The CDR3 is 13 amino acids. The DNA for the CDR3 is TGCAGTGCTGCGGGGCATGGGATTAATGAGCAGTTCTTC. Protein: CSAAGHGINEQFF.

This clonotype has a handful of counts. This chain links TRBV4-2 with TRBJ2-1; TRBD2 agrees at 8 bases. Germline loops: CDR1 LGHNA, CDR2 YNFKEQ. The J segment lost 5 bases and the V segment lost 0 bases, leaving 3 bases of the junction unmatched. There are 15 residues in the CDR3. CDR3 sequence reads: CASSQDGGAHNEQFF. In DNA, the CDR3 is TGTGCCAGCAGCCAAGACGGGGGGGCCCACAATGAGCAGTTCTTC.